Here is one T cell receptor (beta chain) with its context. What it binds is not known. The V end lost 4 bases, the J end lost 1 base, and 7 bases lay between the germline ends. CDR3 length: 13 amino acids. Germline assignment: CDR1 SEHNR and CDR2 FQNEAQ (reference sequence). Measured with immunoSEQ multiplex PCR; TCRdb has only the in-frame clones, and not every one. The repertoire holds roughly 200,000 clones, around 90% seen once, with 7.5% to 9.5% in the top ten. These data belong to a study of T cell responses to AZD1222 COVID-19 vaccine. Study-wide results and caveats: Donors skewed white British and female; clonal diversity was possibly underestimated. At study baseline, merely six AZD1222 recipients were seropositive. Repertoire samples came only from after the peak T cell response.

Here the sequenced sample was peripheral blood, taken on day 0 of AZD1222 vaccination. The chain employs TRBV7-9 and TRBJ1-1; no clear D. The clonotype was recovered from an adult in good health. This CDR3 is CASSSRQNTEAFF. CDR3 coding DNA: TGTGCCAGCAGCTCCAGACAGAACACTGAAGCTTTCTTT.